These 24 T cell receptor beta chains originate from one sample sequenced in a study of OX40 agonist ivuxolimab in advanced cancers. TCRdb's copy holds only in-frame clones and misses some; the assay was immunoSEQ multiplex PCR. The repertoire holds approximately 130,000 clones, with about nine tenths as singletons. This sample comprised CD4+ or CD8+ T cells sorted from blood, obtained in a trial of the OX40 agonist ivuxolimab. These receptors were taken from an adult with an advanced solid tumor such as melanoma, head and neck, liver or kidney cancer.

The rearrangement links TRBV11-2 to TRBJ2-1; unclear D gene. The CDR3 is made up of 14 amino acids. V lost 5 bases to trimming and J lost 5 bases, with 13 bases between them. CDR1 is SGHAT and CDR2 is FQNNGV in the germline V gene. The CDR3 coding sequence is TGTGCCAGCAGCGACCTGATTTCTGACAATGAGCAGTTCTTC. Amino acid sequence: CASSDLISDNEQFF.

The J gene is TRBJ2-1, the V gene TRBV7-3, with TRBD2 identical over 8 bases. CDR3 length equals 16 residues. With V trimmed by 4 bases and J by 7 bases, 12 bases remained unmatched. The germline gives CDR1 SGHTA, CDR2 FQGTGA. The DNA for the CDR3 is TGTGCCAGCAGCTCCGTATCGGGAGGGCGTAGGAATGAGCAGTTCTTC. Translating gives CASSSVSGGRRNEQFF. The variable domain in full, with the rest retrieved from reference TRBV7-3 and TRBJ2-1, is GAGVSQTPSNKVTEKGKYVELRCDPISGHTALYWYRQSLGQGPEFLIYFQGTGAADDSGLPNDRFFAVRPEGSVSTLKIQRTERGDSAVYLCASSSVSGGRRNEQFFGPGTRLTVL.

This clone turned up a few times. This chain joins TRBV5-1 and TRBJ1-2; no definite D call. Germline loops: CDR1 SGHRS, CDR2 YFSETQ. V was pared by 0 bases and J by 4 bases, with 7 bases between. The CDR3 loop spans 13 amino acids. Here the CDR3 reads CASSLAYSYGYTF. CDR3 nucleotides: TGCGCCAGCAGCTTGGCCTACAGCTATGGCTACACCTTC.

The table lists this clone with a count of one. The V and J genes are TRBV28 and TRBJ2-7; 8 bases are shared with TRBD1. Germline V gives CDR1 MDHEN, CDR2 SYDVKM. CDR3 size: 14 residues. V was pared by 2 bases and J by 0 bases, with 0 bases of the junction left unmatched. The CDR3 DNA follows: TGTGCCAGCAGTTTAACAGGGGGCTCCTACGAGCAGTACTTC. Its protein product is CASSLTGGSYEQYF.

V usage is TRBV5-1 and J usage is TRBJ1-6; D is unresolved. Trimming took 0 bases from V and 9 from J, leaving 13 bases between them. Germline V gene lookup returns CDR1 SGHRS and CDR2 YFSETQ. The CDR3 has 15 residues. For the CDR3, the DNA is TGCGCCAGCAGCTTGGATAGAGGCCGGGGTTCACCCCTCCACTTT. Its translation is CASSLDRGRGSPLHF. Using reference TRBV5-1 and TRBJ1-6 for the parts outside the CDR3, the full variable domain is KAGVTQTPRYLIKTRGQQVTLSCSPISGHRSVSWYQQTPGQGLQFLFEYFSETQRNKGNFPGRFSGRQFSNSRSEMNVSTLELGDSALYLCASSLDRGRGSPLHFGNGTRLTVT.

The V and J genes are TRBV7-2 and TRBJ1-1; no reliable D call. The germline gives CDR1 SGHTA, CDR2 FQGNSA. Deletions cut 2 bases from V and 5 bases from J, with 12 bases between. The CDR3 is 14 residues long. The chain's CDR3 is CASSLFGRETEAFF. Written as DNA, the CDR3 is TGTGCCAGCAGCTTATTTGGGAGGGAGACTGAAGCTTTCTTT. Filled out from reference TRBV7-2 and TRBJ1-1, the complete variable domain reads GAGVSQSPSNKVTEKGKDVELRCDPISGHTALYWYRQSLGQGLEFLIYFQGNSAPDKSGLPSDRFSAERTGGSVSTLTIQRTQQEDSAVYLCASSLFGRETEAFFGQGTRLTVV.

The chain has TRBV10-2 and TRBJ1-1; D is perhaps TRBD1 (5 bases). Trimming removed 8 bases at V and 1 base at J, with 17 bases between. The CDR3 spans 15 residues. Per germline, CDR1 WSHSY and CDR2 SAAADI. This CDR3 is CASRNWQGGNTEAFF. CDR3 in DNA: TGCGCCAGCCGTAATTGGCAGGGCGGGAACACTGAAGCTTTCTTT.

The chain has TRBV7-3 and TRBJ1-1; 11 bases agree with TRBD1. V lost 4 bases to trimming and J lost 7 bases; unmatched junction nucleotides: 8. This CDR3 contains 15 residues. The germline V gene has CDR1 SGHTA and CDR2 FQGTGA. This chain's CDR3 is CASSSKPGQGVEAFF. As DNA, the CDR3 is TGTGCCAGCAGCTCAAAGCCGGGACAGGGGGTTGAAGCTTTCTTT.

The gene calls are TRBV14 and TRBJ2-1, with a tentative D call TRBD1 (5 bases). CDR1 and CDR2 (germline): SGHDN, FVKESK. V shed 2 bases and J shed 8 bases, with 19 bases lying between them. This CDR3 is built from 16 residues. The CDR3 loop reads CASSQWATRIQDEQFF. The CDR3 DNA is TGTGCCAGCAGCCAATGGGCGACCCGCATACAGGATGAGCAGTTCTTC.

This chain joins TRBV5-4 and TRBJ1-5; 8 nucleotides match TRBD1. With V trimmed by 4 bases and J by 0 bases, 3 bases remained unmatched. Germline V gene lookup returns CDR1 SGHNT and CDR2 YYREEE (reference sequence). The CDR3 covers 15 residues. DNA for the CDR3: TGTGCCAGCAGCGTTGACAGGGGTAGCAATCAGCCCCAGCATTTT. Translated: CASSVDRGSNQPQHF. The variable domain in full, with the rest retrieved from reference TRBV5-4 and TRBJ1-5, is ETGVTQSPTHLIKTRGQQVTLRCSSQSGHNTVSWYQQALGQGPQFIFQYYREEENGRGNFPPRFSGLQFPNYSSELNVNALELDDSALYLCASSVDRGSNQPQHFGDGTRLSIL.

The chain uses TRBV19 and TRBJ1-4; no definite D call. Germline V gene data show CDR1 as LNHDA and CDR2 as SQIVND (reference sequence). The germline V and J ends were trimmed by 5 bases and 0 bases, with 13 bases remaining between them. The CDR3 sequence is 16 residues long. The CDR3 sequence is CASSQRELTTNEKLFF. CDR3 DNA: TGTGCCAGTAGTCAGAGAGAGTTAACAACTAATGAAAAACTGTTTTTT.

The chain joins TRBV7-9 to TRBJ2-5; 11 nucleotides line up with TRBD2. J was trimmed by 4 bases and V by 4 bases; bases with no gene match: 8. This CDR3 has 16 residues. The germline V gene encodes CDR1 SEHNR and CDR2 FQNEAQ (reference sequence). The CDR3 loop is CASSSVAGGLLETQYF. The CDR3 DNA follows: TGTGCCAGCAGCTCCGTAGCGGGAGGGCTTTTAGAGACCCAGTACTTC.

The chain recombines TRBV10-3 with TRBJ1-2; D is undetermined. CDR3 length equals 13 residues. The ends were cut back, 1 base at V and 7 bases at J, with 10 bases in the middle. Germline CDR1 reads ENHRY; CDR2 reads SYGVKD. CDR3 DNA: TGTGCCATCAGTGAGTTGGGCCTTCCTGGCTACACCTTC. Protein product: CAISELGLPGYTF.

The gene calls are TRBV2 and TRBJ2-7; D perhaps matches TRBD1 (5 bases). CDR3 length equals 14 residues. V shed 3 bases and J shed 7 bases, with 16 bases lying between them. In germline, CDR1 is SNHLY, CDR2 FYNNEI. The CDR3 DNA reads as TGTGCCAGCAGTGATCAGTCCAGGGTGGCAGAGCAGTACTTC. This sequence encodes CASSDQSRVAEQYF.

The gene calls are TRBV30 and TRBJ1-3; 7 nucleotides line up with TRBD1. Germline CDR1 is GTSNPN and CDR2 is SVGIG (reference sequence). J was trimmed by 0 bases and V by 2 bases; bases with no gene match: 7. This CDR3 comprises 16 residues. CDR3 sequence reads: CAWSIQGIFSGNTIYF. DNA of the CDR3: TGTGCCTGGAGTATACAGGGGATTTTCTCTGGAAACACCATATATTTT.

The chain has TRBV7-3 and TRBJ2-1; D may match TRBD1 or TRBD2 (5 bases each). Germline values: CDR1 SGHTA, CDR2 FQGTGA. The V end lost 5 bases, the J end lost 5 bases, and 16 bases lay between the germline ends. This CDR3 has 15 residues. CDR3 in DNA: TGTGCCAGCAGCCGTTCGGGACCCATGAACAATGAGCAGTTCTTC. This translates into CASSRSGPMNNEQFF.

The rearrangement links TRBV18 to TRBJ2-1; D possibly corresponds to TRBD2 (5 bases). This CDR3 contains 15 residues. Germline V gives CDR1 KGHSH, CDR2 LQKENI. With 3 bases removed from V and 3 bases from J, the gap between germline ends came to 12 bases. DNA for the CDR3: TGTGCCAGCTCACCTCGGGGAGAGGTCTACAATGAGCAGTTCTTC. It codes for CASSPRGEVYNEQFF.

This clone was seen once. This chain links TRBV11-3 with TRBJ1-4; D gene ambiguous. This CDR3 contains 14 residues. CDR1 is SGHNT and CDR2 is YENEEA in the germline V gene. Trimming pared 4 bases from V and 8 bases from J, leaving 14 bases between. Here the CDR3 reads CASSSHHDREKLFF. In DNA form, the CDR3 reads TGTGCCAGCAGCTCACATCACGATCGGGAAAAACTGTTTTTT. The full variable domain, with the rest looked up from reference TRBV11-3 and TRBJ1-4, is EAGVVQSPRYKIIEKKQPVAFWCNPISGHNTLYWYLQNLGQGPELLIRYENEEAVDDSQLPKDRFSAERLKGVDSTLKIQPAELGDSAVYLCASSSHHDREKLFFGSGTQLSVL.

The chain links TRBV29-1 to TRBJ1-1, with 9 bases lining up with TRBD1. Germline-derived CDR1 and CDR2 are SQVTM and ANQGSEA. CDR3 length: 15 amino acids. V lost 1 base and J lost 5; bases outside the gene matches: 8. The CDR3 bases are TGCAGCGTTGAAGGGACAGGGGCAGTACGGACTGAAGCTTTCTTT. It translates to CSVEGTGAVRTEAFF.

This chain connects TRBV29-1 to TRBJ1-1; 7 bases match TRBD1. Per the germline V gene, CDR1 is SQVTM and CDR2 is ANQGSEA. V lost 3 bases and J lost 3; bases outside the gene matches: 1. This CDR3 contains 12 residues. CDR3 region: CSVDRGDTEAFF. The CDR3, as DNA: TGCAGCGTTGACAGGGGGGACACTGAAGCTTTCTTT.

J is TRBJ2-7 and V is TRBV11-3; 7 positions match TRBD2. CDR1 and CDR2 (germline): SGHNT, YENEEA. The trim removed 5 bases at V and 2 bases at J, leaving 9 bases unmatched. The CDR3 has 15 residues. CDR3 loop: CASSPRGGSPYEQYF. CDR3 coding DNA: TGTGCCAGCAGCCCCCGGGGCGGGAGCCCCTACGAGCAGTACTTC.

This clone has a single count. The chain recombines TRBV27 with TRBJ2-7, with D possibly TRBD1 on 6 matching bases. The CDR3 sequence is 14 residues long. The ends were cut back, 0 bases at V and 3 bases at J, with 9 bases in the middle. CDR1 and CDR2 (germline): MNHEY, SMNVEV (reference sequence). CDR3 region: CASSLSARGYEQYF. The CDR3 DNA sequence: TGTGCCAGCAGTTTATCGGCCAGGGGCTACGAGCAGTACTTC.

The chain uses TRBV9 and TRBJ2-1, with no clear D. CDR1 is SGDLS, CDR2 YYNGEE, per germline. The CDR3 sequence is 15 residues long. Trimming stripped 0 bases from V and 0 bases from J, with 7 bases between. CDR3 region: CASSVVTNSYNEQFF. The CDR3 region has the DNA TGTGCCAGCAGCGTAGTAACTAACTCCTACAATGAGCAGTTCTTC.

J is TRBJ2-2 and V is TRBV12-5; maybe TRBD1 (6 bases). V was cut by 0 bases and J by 2 bases, with 10 bases left in between. Germline CDR1 and CDR2: LGHNT and FRNRAP. The CDR3 has 16 residues. In nucleotides, the CDR3 is TGTGCTAGTGGTTTGGTGTCGGGACAAAACACCGGGGAGCTGTTTTTT. This encodes CASGLVSGQNTGELFF.